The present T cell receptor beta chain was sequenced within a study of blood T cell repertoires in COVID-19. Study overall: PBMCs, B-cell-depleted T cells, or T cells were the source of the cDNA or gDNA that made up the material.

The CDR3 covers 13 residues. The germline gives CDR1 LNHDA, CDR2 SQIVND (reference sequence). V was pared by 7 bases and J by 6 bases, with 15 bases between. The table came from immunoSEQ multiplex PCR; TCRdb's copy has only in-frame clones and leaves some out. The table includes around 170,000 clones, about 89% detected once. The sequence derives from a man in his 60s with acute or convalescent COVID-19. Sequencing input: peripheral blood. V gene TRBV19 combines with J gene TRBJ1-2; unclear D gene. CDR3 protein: CASTRGMRDGYTF. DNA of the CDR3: TGTGCCAGTACCAGAGGGATGAGGGATGGCTACACCTTC.